The entry that follows covers one TCR beta chain sequence. The CDR3 runs 15 residues. The V segment lost 2 bases and the J segment 6 bases; nucleotides outside the gene matches: 5. Germline V CDR1 and CDR2: MNHEY, SMNVEV (reference sequence). This entry comes from a study of blood T cell repertoires in COVID-19. The assay was immunoSEQ multiplex PCR, and TCRdb's table has in-frame clones only and misses some. The table shows about 220,000 clones, with 82% occurring only once. The material sequenced was PBMCs or T cells enriched from blood (not recorded which). The TCR was taken from a woman aged 55-69 years who had recovered from COVID-19. V and J are TRBV27 and TRBJ2-1, with 9 bases identical to TRBD2. CDR3 protein: CASSLGAGGPNEQFF. The CDR3, as DNA: TGTGCCAGCAGTTTAGGGGCGGGGGGGCCCAATGAGCAGTTCTTC.